These 8 T cell receptor beta chains were sequenced from one sample in a study of blood T cell repertoires in COVID-19. Here immunoSEQ multiplex PCR was the method, and the copy in TCRdb shows in-frame clones only, minus some. The sample includes approximately 97,000 clones, approximately 89% of them seen just once. The sample taken for sequencing was peripheral blood. These TCRs come from a human donor in a cohort sampled during active COVID-19.

The chain carries TRBV4-3 and TRBJ2-7; D is ambiguous. Between the trimmed V and J ends, which lost 3 bases and 6 bases, there was a span of 9 bases. The CDR3 is 12 amino acids. Looked up from germline, CDR1 is LGHNA and CDR2 is YSLEER. Here the CDR3 reads CASSHWAGEQYF. CDR3 DNA sequence: TGCGCCAGCAGCCACTGGGCCGGCGAGCAGTACTTC.

The rearrangement links TRBV25-1 to TRBJ2-3; D gene uncertain. Germline V gene lookup returns CDR1 MGHDK and CDR2 SYGVNS. The V end was cut by 3 bases, the J end by 6 bases, with 16 bases between. The CDR3 sequence is 15 residues long. The CDR3 nucleotides are TGTGCCAGCAGTGATCCAACCACCTCGACTGATACGCAGTATTTT. Amino acid sequence: CASSDPTTSTDTQYF.

The count of this clone is one. J is TRBJ2-4 and V is TRBV18; no clear D gene. Germline-derived CDR1 and CDR2 are KGHSH and LQKENI. The CDR3 is 14 residues long. Trimming removed 5 bases from V and 0 bases from J, with 8 bases in between. The CDR3 loop reads CASSNVLAKNIQYF. The CDR3 bases are TGTGCCAGCTCAAATGTTCTAGCCAAAAACATTCAGTACTTC.

The chain uses TRBV7-6 and TRBJ1-6; no clear D. Trimming left V 5 bases short and J 1 base short, with 15 bases between. Looked up from germline, CDR1 is SGHVS and CDR2 is FNYEAQ. The CDR3 has 17 amino acids. CDR3 loop: CASSPQAETSYNSPLHF. CDR3 DNA: TGTGCCAGCAGCCCCCAGGCAGAAACGTCCTATAATTCACCCCTCCACTTT.

This sequence joins TRBV18 and TRBJ1-3; D remains unclear. The germline V gene encodes CDR1 KGHSH and CDR2 LQKENI. The CDR3 sequence is 14 residues long. Trimming pared 8 bases from V and 3 bases from J, leaving 14 bases between. CDR3: CASDPGIDGNTIYF. CDR3 coding DNA: TGTGCCAGCGATCCGGGAATCGATGGAAACACCATATATTTT.

The rearrangement links TRBV7-2 to TRBJ1-1; D call uncertain. Germline CDR1 SGHTA, CDR2 FQGNSA. The CDR3 covers 13 residues. V was trimmed by 2 bases and J by 1 base, leaving 5 bases between them. The CDR3 DNA reads TGTGCCAGCAGCTTAACGGGGAACACTGAAGCTTTCTTT. This translates into CASSLTGNTEAFF.

The chain couples TRBV11-1 to TRBJ1-3; 8 bases fit TRBD1. The CDR3 totals 15 residues. CDR1 is SGHAT and CDR2 is FQDESV in the germline V gene (reference sequence). V shed 6 bases and J 4 bases; nucleotides not matched to a gene: 8. The CDR3 reads CASRIQGDDGNTIYF. The CDR3 nucleotides are TGTGCCAGCAGGATACAGGGGGACGACGGAAACACCATATATTTT.

This sequence joins TRBV12-5 and TRBJ1-5, with 9 bases fitting TRBD1. This CDR3 is 14 amino acids long. V lost 9 bases and J lost 3; bases outside the gene matches: 6. Germline CDR1 and CDR2: LGHNT and FRNRAP. DNA of the CDR3: TGTGCTAGCGCCAGGACAGGGGACAATCAGCCCCAGCATTTT. Translating gives CASARTGDNQPQHF. The full variable domain, its missing parts supplied by reference TRBV12-5 and TRBJ1-5, is DARVTQTPRHKVTEMGQEVTMRCQPILGHNTVFWYRQTMMQGLELLAYFRNRAPLDDSGMPKDRFSAEMPDATLATLKIQPSEPRDSAVYFCASARTGDNQPQHFGDGTRLSIL.